This is a list of T cell receptor beta chains from one sample in a study of blood T cell repertoires in COVID-19. Assay used: immunoSEQ multiplex PCR; TCRdb lists only in-frame clones, some missing. The sample lists 200,000 or so clones, more than 65% occurring once. The specimen sequenced was PBMCs or T cells enriched from blood (not recorded which). The origin of the receptors is a man in his forties who had recovered from COVID-19. CDR3s include the opening cysteine and the closing phenylalanine or tryptophan. D genes are given only for firm matches. Clone size appears in some rows only: once, few, many, or a class for an expanded clone.

J gene | V gene | D gene | clone size | CDR3 protein | CDR3 DNA
TRBJ1-2 | TRBV4-1 | NA | NA | CASSYSLGGYTF | TGCGCCAGCAGCTACTCCCTAGGAGGCTACACCTTC
TRBJ2-1 | TRBV5-1 | TRBD2 | NA | CASRLAGSTYNEQFF | TGCGCCAGCAGGTTAGCGGGGAGTACCTACAATGAGCAGTTCTTC
TRBJ1-2 | TRBV28 | TRBD1 | NA | CATHGQGRGGYTF | TGTGCCACCCATGGACAGGGGAGGGGCGGCTACACCTTC
TRBJ1-2 | TRBV4-2 | TRBD1 | few | CASSGQEFNYGYTF | TGTGCCAGCAGCGGACAGGAGTTTAACTATGGCTACACCTTC
TRBJ2-7 | TRBV6-5 | NA | NA | CASSRAQGSYEQYF | TGTGCCAGCAGTCGAGCCCAGGGCTCCTACGAGCAGTACTTC
TRBJ2-7 | TRBV12-3/TRBV12-4 | TRBD1 | NA | CASSLYRGAEQYF | TGTGCCAGCAGTTTATACAGGGGGGCCGAGCAGTACTTC
TRBJ1-5 | TRBV23-1 | NA | NA | CASSQSGSNQPQHF | TGCGCCAGCAGTCAATCCGGTAGCAATCAGCCCCAGCATTTT
TRBJ1-2 | TRBV27 | NA | NA | CASRLGGRVSYGYTF | TGTGCCAGCAGGCTCGGTGGCAGGGTGAGCTATGGCTACACCTTC
TRBJ1-4 | TRBV29-1 | NA | NA | CSVRGAGEKLFF | TGCAGCGTTCGGGGGGCTGGAGAAAAACTGTTTTTT
TRBJ1-1 | TRBV6-1 | NA | NA | CASSEVVLNTEAFF | TGTGCCAGCAGTGAAGTCGTCCTGAACACTGAAGCTTTCTTT
TRBJ1-3 | TRBV21-1 | NA | NA | CASSKVEEFSGNTIYF | TGTGCCAGCAGCAAAGTTGAAGAGTTCTCTGGAAACACCATATATTTT
TRBJ2-3 | TRBV5-1 | TRBD2 | NA | CASSWVAGADTQYF | TGCGCCAGCAGCTGGGTAGCGGGGGCAGATACGCAGTATTTT
TRBJ2-1 | TRBV18 | TRBD1 | NA | CASSPLAGGARNEQFF | TGTGCCAGCTCACCACTCGCAGGGGGCGCACGCAATGAGCAGTTCTTC
TRBJ1-1 | TRBV11-1 | NA | NA | CASSLTTVSTEAFF | TGTGCCAGCAGCCTTACGACAGTCTCCACTGAAGCTTTCTTT
TRBJ1-2 | TRBV19 | TRBD1 | NA | CASKRDRLNYGYTF | TGTGCCAGTAAGAGGGACAGACTTAACTATGGCTACACCTTC
TRBJ1-2 | TRBV5-4 | NA | NA | CASRLDTFYGYTF | TGTGCCAGCAGGCTGGACACCTTCTATGGCTACACCTTC
TRBJ2-7 | TRBV5-6 | TRBD1 | NA | CASSLVGTGHYEQYF | TGTGCCAGCAGCTTGGTGGGGACAGGGCACTACGAGCAGTACTTC
TRBJ2-7 | TRBV10-2 | TRBD2 | NA | CASSEYLAVSYEQYF | TGCGCCAGCAGTGAGTATCTAGCGGTCTCCTACGAGCAGTACTTC
TRBJ2-7 | TRBV6-5 | NA | NA | CASSTPLGYEQYF | TGTGCCAGCAGTACGCCGCTAGGATACGAGCAGTACTTC
TRBJ1-1 | TRBV5-8 | NA | NA | CASSLNYLMNTEAFF | TGTGCCAGCAGCCTTAACTACCTCATGAACACTGAAGCTTTCTTT
TRBJ1-2 | TRBV19 | NA | NA | CASSRLPGSYGYTF | TGTGCCAGTAGCCGTCTCCCGGGAAGCTATGGCTACACCTTC
TRBJ2-1 | TRBV5-1 | TRBD2 | NA | CASSLETSWMREQFF | TGCGCCAGCAGCTTGGAGACTAGCTGGATGCGTGAGCAGTTCTTC
TRBJ1-5 | TRBV30 | NA | NA | CAWNPGGGRNQPQHF | TGTGCCTGGAATCCGGGGGGCGGTCGCAATCAGCCCCAGCATTTT
TRBJ1-5 | TRBV10-3 | TRBD1 | NA | CAISESGQGLLGNQPQHF | TGTGCCATCAGTGAGTCAGGACAGGGCTTATTAGGCAATCAGCCCCAGCATTTT
TRBJ1-1 | TRBV19 | NA | NA | CASSIQGTNTEAFF | TGTGCCAGTAGTATACAGGGTACCAACACTGAAGCTTTCTTT
TRBJ2-3 | TRBV12-3/TRBV12-4 | NA | NA | CASSLRGPDTQYF | TGTGCCAGCAGTTTAAGAGGCCCAGATACGCAGTATTTT
TRBJ2-2 | TRBV5-1 | TRBD1 | NA | CASSLITGGSAGELFF | TGCGCCAGCAGCTTAATAACAGGGGGTTCAGCCGGGGAGCTGTTTTTT
TRBJ2-1 | TRBV7-2 | TRBD2 | NA | CASSSGGGTGDREQFF | TGTGCCAGCAGCTCGGGCGGGGGGACTGGGGACCGGGAGCAGTTCTTC
TRBJ1-2 | TRBV5-1 | TRBD1 | NA | CASSLRPTGGTSYGYTF | TGCGCCAGCAGCTTGCGACCAACAGGGGGCACTAGCTATGGCTACACCTTC
TRBJ1-5 | TRBV28 | NA | NA | CASSLAGAGFNQPQHF | TGTGCCAGCAGTTTAGCGGGGGCGGGCTTCAATCAGCCCCAGCATTTT
TRBJ1-2 | TRBV19 | TRBD1 | NA | CACRDRGREDGYTF | TGTGCCTGCCGGGACAGGGGGCGCGAAGATGGCTACACCTTC
TRBJ2-7 | TRBV5-4 | NA | NA | CASSLNPTGNYEQYF | TGTGCCAGCAGCCTCAACCCAACAGGGAACTACGAGCAGTACTTC
TRBJ1-5 | TRBV5-8 | NA | NA | CASSFGGSNQPQHF | TGTGCCAGCAGCTTCGGGGGTAGCAATCAGCCCCAGCATTTT
TRBJ2-1 | TRBV28 | NA | NA | CASGAQNRFPRSYNEQFF | TGTGCCAGCGGAGCCCAGAATCGCTTTCCCAGATCCTACAATGAGCAGTTCTTC
TRBJ1-1 | TRBV10-3 | NA | NA | CAISEIGGEAFF | TGTGCCATCAGTGAGATCGGGGGGGAAGCTTTCTTT
TRBJ2-1 | TRBV5-4 | NA | once | CASSLIEPYNEQFF | TGTGCCAGCAGCCTTATCGAGCCCTACAATGAGCAGTTCTTC
TRBJ2-4 | TRBV30 | NA | once | CAWTPGSSLRAKNIQYF | TGTGCCTGGACCCCCGGGTCTAGCCTGAGGGCCAAAAACATTCAGTACTTC
TRBJ1-4 | TRBV4-3 | NA | NA | CASSQYREDEKLFF | TGCGCCAGCAGCCAGTATAGAGAGGATGAAAAACTGTTTTTT
TRBJ2-3 | TRBV14 | TRBD2 | NA | CASSQVSGVSTDTQYF | TGTGCCAGCAGCCAAGTCAGCGGGGTTAGCACAGATACGCAGTATTTT
TRBJ1-1 | TRBV6-5 | TRBD1 | once | CASSNLGTANTEAFF | TGTGCCAGCAGTAACCTGGGGACAGCGAACACTGAAGCTTTCTTT
TRBJ2-5 | TRBV7-9 | TRBD1 | NA | CASSQDRGQGETQYF | TGTGCCAGCAGCCAAGACAGGGGTCAGGGAGAGACCCAGTACTTC
TRBJ2-5 | TRBV7-2 | NA | NA | CASSLFRETQYF | TGTGCCAGCAGCTTATTCAGGGAGACCCAGTACTTC
TRBJ2-7 | TRBV27 | TRBD2 | NA | CASGTPGLAVPRAEQYF | TGTGCCAGCGGAACGCCGGGACTAGCCGTCCCTCGTGCCGAGCAGTACTTC
TRBJ1-1 | TRBV2 | TRBD1 | NA | CASSDRWGTEAFF | TGTGCCAGCTCGGACAGGTGGGGGACTGAAGCTTTCTTT
TRBJ2-3 | TRBV5-1 | NA | NA | CASSSGASTDTQYF | TGCGCCAGCTCCAGCGGTGCTAGCACAGATACGCAGTATTTT
TRBJ2-2 | TRBV7-9 | NA | NA | CASSTPPSGGELFF | TGTGCCAGCAGCACCCCCCCGTCAGGGGGGGAGCTGTTTTTT
TRBJ2-1 | TRBV4-1 | TRBD2 | NA | CASSQLLAGGPANTNEQFF | TGCGCCAGCAGCCAATTACTAGCGGGGGGGCCAGCGAATACGAATGAGCAGTTCTTC
TRBJ1-2 | TRBV6-2/TRBV6-3 | NA | NA | CASSYRGPFNYGYTF | TGTGCCAGCAGTTACCGTGGGCCGTTTAACTATGGCTACACCTTC
TRBJ2-7 | TRBV11-2 | NA | once | CASSATSTGEQYF | TGTGCCAGCAGCGCAACTAGTACCGGCGAGCAGTACTTC
TRBJ1-6 | TRBV28 | NA | NA | CASSPAPGGLNSPLHF | TGTGCCAGCAGCCCCGCCCCAGGAGGTCTAAATTCACCCCTCCACTTT
TRBJ1-5 | TRBV19 | NA | NA | CASSPTGKASQPQHF | TGTGCCAGTAGTCCCACAGGGAAGGCGAGTCAGCCCCAGCATTTT
TRBJ1-4 | TRBV4-3 | NA | NA | CASSQESNRVGEKLFF | TGCGCCAGCAGCCAAGAAAGCAACAGGGTTGGTGAAAAACTGTTTTTT
TRBJ2-1 | TRBV5-1 | NA | NA | CASSSRDYNEQFF | TGCGCCAGCAGCTCGAGAGATTACAATGAGCAGTTCTTC
TRBJ1-2 | TRBV11-2 | NA | NA | CASSLDRVRDYGYTF | TGTGCCAGCAGCTTAGATCGGGTCAGGGACTATGGCTACACCTTC
TRBJ1-1 | TRBV7-2 | TRBD1 | NA | CASSFRTGGLVSAFF | TGTGCCAGCAGCTTCCGGACAGGGGGTCTAGTATCGGCTTTCTTT